This T cell receptor (beta chain) was identified in a study of T cells after yellow fever vaccination (dated by TCRdb to 2018 to 2020). Background on the whole study: The SMART-Seq v4 Ultra Low Input RNA kit was used to prepare libraries from fractions with low cell numbers. To follow T-cell clones before and after primary and booster YFV17D yellow fever vaccination, bulk TCR alpha and beta repertoires were sequenced over time. Two healthy male donors made up the cohort, one aged 18 to 30 years and the other aged 30 to 40 years. Blood was collected at multiple timepoints before and after primary and secondary immunization, and bulk PBMC replicates and cell subsets were isolated.

The sample holds a few counts of this clonotype. The clone's antigen remains unknown. No quality values exist for individual bases; no much larger clone is one base distant. TCR cDNA was synthesized by 5'RACE template switching, which introduced a universal primer site and unique molecular identifiers. Priming for cDNA synthesis came from both the TCR alpha and TCR beta constant segments. Library amplification involved two PCR steps, and the second step added sample barcodes and sequencing adapters. Sequencing of the libraries was done on either Illumina HiSeq 2500 (2x100 bp) or NovaSeq (2x150 bp). Per the authors' processing: MIGEC handled demultiplexing of reads and collapsing into UMI consensus sequences, while MiXCR performed V(D)J alignment. Using edgeR on replicate PBMC samples, clonotypes were called vaccine-responding if FDR was below 0.01 and the log2 fold change was above 5 up to day 15. Each bulk clonotype was labeled CD4 or CD8 based on which sequenced repertoire, CD4 or CD8, contained the clonotype at higher abundance. TCRdb ran its own pipeline on the public reads, namely fastp trimming at Q25 and MiXCR clone calling, and kept in-frame beta chains. Each CDR3 protein gets just one entry, which takes the most common genes and DNA from the rows behind it. TCRdb assigned the V and J calls; the authors' analysis was not used. In all, the sample holds some 350,000 distinct CDR3 sequences, and roughly 11% of those were seen once. The biggest ten clones account for less than 20% of the sample.

What this sample's treatment or condition label stands for: live attenuated yellow fever vaccine strain. At each blood-draw timepoint, two biological replicates of bulk PBMCs were collected. A standard Ficoll-Paque protocol was used to isolate PBMCs from peripheral blood. TriZol was used to extract RNA from bulk PBMCs, CD4 and CD8 fractions, and dextramer-positive and dextramer-negative fractions. Paper-wide results and their limitations: Only a couple of donors were included in the study, so the extent to which the findings can be generalized is limited. Compared with the primary T-cell response, the secondary T-cell response was faster but weaker, reaching its peak on day 5 rather than on day 15. Computational filtering was needed because FACS-sorted repertoires could contain abundant contaminating clonotypes from the bulk population. A small share of clonotypes was detected in both CD4 and CD8 compartments, with the overlap likely arising from convergent recombination. After the booster, most clones that had expanded after primary vaccination were detected again (around 96% of CD4 and roughly 86% of CD8), suggesting broad maintenance of memory.

Reading the germline V gene (reference sequence) gives CDR1 SGHKS and CDR2 YYEKEE. From cysteine to phenylalanine, the CDR3 is 14 amino acids long. Solely the CDR3 DNA is kept, with 42 bases framed from the first base. V is shortened by 5 bases, J by 4 bases, and the region joining them spans 15 bases. Rearrangement joined TRBV5-5 to TRBJ1-1; the D region possibly corresponds to TRBD1 (6 bases align). The sequencing used PBMCs, collected on the day of the first yellow fever vaccination. This TCR was sampled from a man aged 18 to 29 who received the YFV17D yellow fever vaccine. The encoded CDR3 is CASRRGAGSTEAFF. The nucleotides read TGTGCCAGCAGGCGGGGGGCAGGGAGCACTGAAGCTTTCTTT.